This T cell receptor beta chain was found in a study of T cell responses to AZD1222 COVID-19 vaccine. Study findings and constraints: Spike regions recognized by vaccine-associated CD4 TCRs spanned the protein, led by 160-218 and 743-854.

TCRdb's table, derived via immunoSEQ multiplex PCR, lists solely in-frame clones and lacks some. The sample has about 92,000 clones; 85% to 90% are singletons. The CDR3 sequence is 15 residues long. The germline CDR1 and CDR2 sequences are MNHEY and SVGAGI. V was shortened by 5 bases and J by 0 bases, with 11 bases between the two germline ends. About this clone itself: No antigen is known for it.

The TCR originated in an adult in good health. Sequences were derived from peripheral blood, sampled on day 0 of MenACWY control vaccination. The genes are TRBV6-5 and TRBJ1-3; maybe TRBD1 (5 bases). DNA of the CDR3: TGTGCCAGCAGTCCCCATGGGGGCTCTGGAAACACCATATATTTT. This codes for CASSPHGGSGNTIYF.